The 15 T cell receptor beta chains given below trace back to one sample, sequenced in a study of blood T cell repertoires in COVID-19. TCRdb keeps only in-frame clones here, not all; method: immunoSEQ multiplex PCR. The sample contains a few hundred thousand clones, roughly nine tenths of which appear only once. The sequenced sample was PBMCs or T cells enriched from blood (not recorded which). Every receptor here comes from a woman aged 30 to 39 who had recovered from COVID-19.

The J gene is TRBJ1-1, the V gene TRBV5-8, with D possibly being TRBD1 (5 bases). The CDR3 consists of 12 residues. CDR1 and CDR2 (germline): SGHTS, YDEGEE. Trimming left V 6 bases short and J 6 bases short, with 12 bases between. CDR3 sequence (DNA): TGTGCCAGCATCGCCCGCAGGGCTGAAGCTTTCTTT. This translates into CASIARRAEAFF.

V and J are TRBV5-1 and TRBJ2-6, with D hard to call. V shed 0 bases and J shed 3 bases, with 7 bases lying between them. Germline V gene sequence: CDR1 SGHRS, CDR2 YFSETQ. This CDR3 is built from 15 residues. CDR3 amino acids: CASSLGRGGANVLTF. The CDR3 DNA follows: TGCGCCAGCAGCTTGGGTCGAGGTGGGGCCAACGTCCTGACTTTC.

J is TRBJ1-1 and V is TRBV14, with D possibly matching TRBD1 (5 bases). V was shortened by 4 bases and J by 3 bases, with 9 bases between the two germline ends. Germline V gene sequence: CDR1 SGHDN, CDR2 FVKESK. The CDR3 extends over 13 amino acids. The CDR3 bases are TGTGCCAGCAGCCCAAGACAGTACACTGAAGCTTTCTTT. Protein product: CASSPRQYTEAFF.

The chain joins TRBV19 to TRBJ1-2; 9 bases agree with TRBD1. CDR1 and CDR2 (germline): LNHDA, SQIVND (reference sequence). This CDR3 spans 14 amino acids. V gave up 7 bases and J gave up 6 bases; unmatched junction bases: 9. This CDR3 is CASTEDRGHHGYTF. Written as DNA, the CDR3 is TGTGCCAGTACCGAGGACAGGGGCCATCATGGCTACACCTTC.

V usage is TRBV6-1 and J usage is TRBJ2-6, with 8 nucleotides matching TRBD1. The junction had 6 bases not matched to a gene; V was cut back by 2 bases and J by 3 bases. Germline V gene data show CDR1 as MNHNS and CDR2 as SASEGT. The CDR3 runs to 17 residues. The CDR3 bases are TGTGCCAGCAGTGAATGGCAGGGGGCTTATGGGGCCAACGTCCTGACTTTC. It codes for CASSEWQGAYGANVLTF.

As DNA, the CDR3 is TGTGCTAGTGGTTTAAACCGGGACAGGGGCGCTGCTTTCTTT. It translates to CASGLNRDRGAAFF. This rearrangement joins TRBV12-5 to TRBJ1-1, with 10 bases fitting TRBD1. Germline CDR1 is LGHNT and CDR2 is FRNRAP. The CDR3 covers 14 residues. V lost 3 bases to trimming and J lost 11 bases; unmatched junction nucleotides: 9.

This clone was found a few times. The CDR3 loop reads CASSADQPQHF. The CDR3 DNA reads TGTGCCAGCAGCGCGGATCAGCCCCAGCATTTT. The chain links TRBV5-4 to TRBJ1-5; no firm D call. The CDR3 consists of 11 residues. Germline V gene sequence: CDR1 SGHNT, CDR2 YYREEE (reference sequence). With 4 bases removed from V and 5 bases from J, the gap between germline ends came to 4 bases.

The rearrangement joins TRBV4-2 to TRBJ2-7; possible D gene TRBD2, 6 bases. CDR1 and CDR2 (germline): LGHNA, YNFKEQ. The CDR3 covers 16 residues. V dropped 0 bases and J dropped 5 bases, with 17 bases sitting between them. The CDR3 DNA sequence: TGTGCCAGCAGCCAAGATCCAGGGAGGCTTCTCGACGAGCAGTACTTC. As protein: CASSQDPGRLLDEQYF.

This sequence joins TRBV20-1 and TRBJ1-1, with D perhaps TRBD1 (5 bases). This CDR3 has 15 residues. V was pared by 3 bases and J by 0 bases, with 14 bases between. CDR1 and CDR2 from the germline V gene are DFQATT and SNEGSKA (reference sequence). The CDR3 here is CSASMGLRMNTEAFF. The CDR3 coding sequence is TGCAGTGCTAGTATGGGGCTACGGATGAACACTGAAGCTTTCTTT.

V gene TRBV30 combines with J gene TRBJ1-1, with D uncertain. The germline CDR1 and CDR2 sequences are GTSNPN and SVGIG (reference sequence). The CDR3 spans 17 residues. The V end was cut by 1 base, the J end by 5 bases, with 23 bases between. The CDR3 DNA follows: TGTGCCTGGAGTGCGACGGACCGACTTGGACTGCCTACTGAAGCTTTCTTT. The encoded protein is CAWSATDRLGLPTEAFF.

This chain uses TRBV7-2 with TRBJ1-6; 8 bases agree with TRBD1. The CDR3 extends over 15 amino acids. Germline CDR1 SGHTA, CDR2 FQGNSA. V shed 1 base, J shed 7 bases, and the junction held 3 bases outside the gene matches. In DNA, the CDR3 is TGTGCCAGCAGCTTAGAGGCAGGGGGCAATTCACCCCTCCACTTT. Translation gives CASSLEAGGNSPLHF.

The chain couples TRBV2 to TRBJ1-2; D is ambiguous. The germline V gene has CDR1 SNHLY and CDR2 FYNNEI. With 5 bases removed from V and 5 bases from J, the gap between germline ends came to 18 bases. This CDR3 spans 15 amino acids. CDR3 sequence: CASSPNSGPGYGYTF. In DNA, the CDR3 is TGTGCCAGCAGTCCGAACAGTGGCCCGGGGTATGGCTACACCTTC.

The CDR3 loop is CAWSGGQGATNEKLFF. DNA for the CDR3: TGTGCCTGGAGTGGGGGACAGGGCGCAACTAATGAAAAACTGTTTTTT. The V gene is TRBV30, the J gene TRBJ1-4; 9 bases are a match to TRBD1. Germline CDR1 and CDR2: GTSNPN and SVGIG (reference sequence). With 1 base clipped from V and 0 bases from J, the junction kept 3 bases outside the gene matches. This CDR3 is built from 16 residues. The full variable domain, in which reference TRBV30 and TRBJ1-4 provide the parts outside the CDR3, is SQTIHQWPATLVQPVGSPLSLECTVEGTSNPNLYWYRQAAGRGLQLLFYSVGIGQISSEVPQNLSASRPQDRQFILSSKKLLLSDSGFYLCAWSGGQGATNEKLFFGSGTQLSVL.

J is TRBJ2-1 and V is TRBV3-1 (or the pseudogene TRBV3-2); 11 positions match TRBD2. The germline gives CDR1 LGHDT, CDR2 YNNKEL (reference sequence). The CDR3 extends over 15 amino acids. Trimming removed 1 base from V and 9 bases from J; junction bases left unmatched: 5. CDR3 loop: CASSQAFSGGGEQFF. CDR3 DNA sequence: TGTGCCAGCAGCCAAGCCTTTAGCGGGGGGGGTGAGCAGTTCTTC.

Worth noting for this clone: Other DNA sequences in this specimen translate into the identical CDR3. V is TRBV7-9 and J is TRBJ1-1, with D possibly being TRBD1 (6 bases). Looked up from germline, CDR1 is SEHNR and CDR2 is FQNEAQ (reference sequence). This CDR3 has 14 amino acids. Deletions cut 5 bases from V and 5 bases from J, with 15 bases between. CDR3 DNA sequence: TGTGCCAGCAGCCCGACAGGCGGGGGGACTGAAGCTTTCTTT. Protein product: CASSPTGGGTEAFF.